In this sample, the clone carrying this T cell receptor (beta chain) turned up many times. Germline values: CDR1 MNHEY, CDR2 SVGEGT. This CDR3 has 14 residues. V lost 5 bases to trimming and J lost 2 bases, with 13 bases between them. As to time point: sample taken at primary tumor resection. Patients with untreated early-stage non-small cell lung cancer, numbering some 72, were the donors. Sequencing covered unsorted whole RNA taken from tumor, nontumor lung or frozen PBMC. These data are taken from a study of spatial heterogeneity in lung cancer. In TCRdb, the 5' RACE reads were re-called with MiXCR into one record per CDR3 protein. Seen here are tens of thousands of distinct CDR3 sequences, about 6.5% observed once, and the top ten hold 43%.

This sample comprised PBMCs, obtained at surgery. The TCR was taken from a female donor with early-stage non-small cell lung cancer. V gene TRBV6-2 or TRBV6-3 combines with J gene TRBJ2-7; D uncertain. In DNA form, the CDR3 reads TGTGCCAGCAGTCAGCAGAAAGGACCCTACGAGCAGTACTTC. Protein: CASSQQKGPYEQYF.